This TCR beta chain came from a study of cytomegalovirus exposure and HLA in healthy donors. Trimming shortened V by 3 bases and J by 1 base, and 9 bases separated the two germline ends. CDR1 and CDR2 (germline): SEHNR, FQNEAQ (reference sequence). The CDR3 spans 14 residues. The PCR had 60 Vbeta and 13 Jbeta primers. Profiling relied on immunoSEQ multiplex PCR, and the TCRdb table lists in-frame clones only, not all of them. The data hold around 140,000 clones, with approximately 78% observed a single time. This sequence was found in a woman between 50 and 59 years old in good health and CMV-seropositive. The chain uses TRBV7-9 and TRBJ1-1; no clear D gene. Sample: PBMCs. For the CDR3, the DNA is TGTGCCAGCAGCTTCCTAGAGGGGAACACTGAAGCTTTCTTT. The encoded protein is CASSFLEGNTEAFF.